This TCR beta chain stems from a study of T cell repertoires in MIS-A myocarditis (dated by TCRdb to between 2021 and 2024). The QIAamp DNA FFPE kit was used to extract genomic DNA from formalin-fixed paraffin-embedded autopsy tissue. The CDR3 spans 13 residues, from the cysteine through the phenylalanine. Only the CDR3 part of the read is kept: 39 bases, read in frame from the first base. The junction shows trimming of 4 bases on V and 1 base on J, and the gene matches do not reach 3 bases of it. CDR1 and CDR2 are drawn from the germline V gene: SQVTM, ANQGSEA. Comment on this clone: Its antigen is unknown. No base quality values were provided; no much bigger clone lies one nucleotide off.

Amplification of TCRbeta CDR3 regions relied on the immunoSEQ bias-controlled multiplex PCR, followed by high-throughput sequencing. The paper's data handling went like this. The immunoSEQ vendor pipeline collapsed and filtered CDR3 sequences to measure the abundance and frequency of each unique TCRbeta CDR3. Dominant CDR3 amino acid sequences were clustered with SARS-CoV-2-specific ImmuneCODE TCRbeta sequences by CD-HIT at a 90% global sequence identity threshold. Clones at frequencies from 0.1 to 1 were categorized as hyperexpanded, and clones at frequencies from 0.01 to 0.1 were categorized as large. The CDR3 amino acid sequences and the V and J gene assignments of the dominant clones were confirmed with MiXCR. The R stringdist package was used to calculate Levenshtein distances between the patient clonotypes and the ImmuneCODE hits. This immuneACCESS table, as held by TCRdb, lists in-frame sequences with V and J called but not all clones. Of the missing ones, under half trace to an unresolved V gene in checked studies; the others have no known cause. V and J calls and clone size are copied from that table; D and trimming were computed from the DNA. The sample includes 5,000 to 7,500 clones, with roughly 74% observed a single time. Over 60% of the sample is taken by the ten largest.

Sequenced: interventricular septum heart tissue obtained at autopsy. The cell subset or site label, as the study defines it: cardiac tissue sample (left or right ventricle, interventricular septum, or pericardium). This receptor was taken from a man between 18 and 29 years old with fulminant myocarditis from multisystem inflammatory syndrome in adults (MIS-A) after COVID-19. The rearrangement joined TRBV29-1 to TRBJ1-1, with 7 bases matching TRBD1. The bases are TGCAGCGTTGGACAGGGAAGGAACACTGAAGCTTTCTTT. This translates into CSVGQGRNTEAFF.